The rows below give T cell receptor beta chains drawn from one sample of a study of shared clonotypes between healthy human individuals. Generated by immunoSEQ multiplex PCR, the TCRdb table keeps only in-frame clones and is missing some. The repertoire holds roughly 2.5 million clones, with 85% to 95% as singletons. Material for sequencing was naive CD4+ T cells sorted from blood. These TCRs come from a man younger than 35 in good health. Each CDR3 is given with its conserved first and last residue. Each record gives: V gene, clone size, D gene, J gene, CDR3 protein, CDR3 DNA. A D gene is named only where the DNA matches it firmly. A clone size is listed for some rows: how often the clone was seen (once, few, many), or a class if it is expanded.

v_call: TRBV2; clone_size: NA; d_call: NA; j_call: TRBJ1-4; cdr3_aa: CASREPGTTNEKLFF; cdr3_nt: TGTGCCAGCAGGGAACCCGGGACAACTAATGAAAAACTGTTTTTT
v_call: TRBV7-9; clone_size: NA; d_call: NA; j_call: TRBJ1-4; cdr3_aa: CASSLGGIANEKLFF; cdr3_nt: TGTGCCAGCAGCTTAGGGGGTATCGCTAATGAAAAACTGTTTTTT
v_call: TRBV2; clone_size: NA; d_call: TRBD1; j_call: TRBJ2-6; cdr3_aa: CASSERDRAYSGANVLTF; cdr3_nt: TGTGCCAGCAGCGAAAGGGACAGGGCCTACTCTGGGGCCAACGTCCTGACTTTC
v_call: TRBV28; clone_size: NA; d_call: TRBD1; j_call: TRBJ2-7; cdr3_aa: CASRQGALGDYEQYF; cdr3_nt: TGTGCCAGCAGACAGGGGGCACTGGGAGACTACGAGCAGTACTTC
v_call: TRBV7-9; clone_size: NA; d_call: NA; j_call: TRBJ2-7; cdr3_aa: CASSLGGFTSYEQYF; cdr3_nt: TGTGCCAGCAGCTTAGGGGGGTTCACCTCCTACGAGCAGTACTTC
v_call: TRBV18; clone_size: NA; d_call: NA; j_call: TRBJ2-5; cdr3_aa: CASSPGLEETQYF; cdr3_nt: TGTGCCAGCTCACCCGGACTGGAAGAGACCCAGTACTTC
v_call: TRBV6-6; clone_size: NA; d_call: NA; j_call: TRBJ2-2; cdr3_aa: CASSPGITGELFF; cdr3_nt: TGTGCCAGCAGCCCCGGGATCACCGGGGAGCTGTTTTTT
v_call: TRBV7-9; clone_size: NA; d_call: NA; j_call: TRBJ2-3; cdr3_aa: CASSLEGGRSTDTQYF; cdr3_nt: TGTGCCAGCAGCTTAGAGGGGGGGCGGAGCACAGATACGCAGTATTTT
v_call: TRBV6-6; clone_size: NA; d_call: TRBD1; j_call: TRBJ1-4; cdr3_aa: CASRDRAPGEKLFF; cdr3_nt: TGTGCCAGCAGGGACAGGGCCCCCGGGGAAAAACTGTTTTTT
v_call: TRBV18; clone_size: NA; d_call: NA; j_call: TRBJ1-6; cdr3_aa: CASSLESGAYNSPLHF; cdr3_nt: TGTGCCAGCTCACTGGAATCAGGCGCCTATAATTCACCCCTCCACTTT
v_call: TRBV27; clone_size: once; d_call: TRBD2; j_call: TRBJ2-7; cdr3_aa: CASSHSLGLAVYEQYF; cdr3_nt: TGTGCCAGCAGTCACTCCTTAGGACTAGCGGTCTACGAGCAGTACTTC
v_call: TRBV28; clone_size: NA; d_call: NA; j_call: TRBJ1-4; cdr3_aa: CASSLGGIGEKLFF; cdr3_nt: TGTGCCAGCAGTTTAGGGGGAATTGGGGAAAAACTGTTTTTT
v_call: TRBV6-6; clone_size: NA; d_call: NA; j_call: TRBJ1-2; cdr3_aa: CASRDTGTVGYGYTF; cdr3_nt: TGTGCCAGCAGGGATACGGGGACGGTGGGCTATGGCTACACCTTC
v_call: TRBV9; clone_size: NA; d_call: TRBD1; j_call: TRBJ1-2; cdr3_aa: CASSVDQGAYGYTF; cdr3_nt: TGTGCCAGCAGCGTAGACCAGGGGGCGTACGGCTACACCTTC
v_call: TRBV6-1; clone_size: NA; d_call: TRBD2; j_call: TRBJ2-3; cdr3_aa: CATAGRGLEDTQYF; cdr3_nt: TGTGCCACAGCGGGACGGGGTCTGGAAGATACGCAGTATTTT
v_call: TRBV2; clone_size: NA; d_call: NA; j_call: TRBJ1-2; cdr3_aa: CASSLRTEKEGYTF; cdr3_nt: TGTGCCAGCAGTCTACGGACAGAGAAGGAGGGCTACACCTTC
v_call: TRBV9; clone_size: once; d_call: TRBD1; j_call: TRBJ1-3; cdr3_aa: CASSVAGGADTIYF; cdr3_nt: TGTGCCAGCAGCGTAGCAGGGGGGGCGGACACCATATATTTT
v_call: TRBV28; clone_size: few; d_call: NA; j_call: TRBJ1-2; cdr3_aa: CASSLRTQGYTF; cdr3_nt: TGTGCCAGCAGTTTGCGCACCCAGGGCTACACCTTC
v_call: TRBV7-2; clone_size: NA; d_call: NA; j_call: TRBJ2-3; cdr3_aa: CASSGGVTDTQYF; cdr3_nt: TGTGCCAGCAGCGGAGGGGTAACAGATACGCAGTATTTT
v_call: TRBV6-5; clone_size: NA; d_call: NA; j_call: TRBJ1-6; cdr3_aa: CASSYSGSPLHF; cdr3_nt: TGTGCCAGCAGTTACTCTGGTTCACCCCTCCACTTT
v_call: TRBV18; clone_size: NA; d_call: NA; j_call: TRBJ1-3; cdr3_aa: CASSPLAKRDSGNTIYF; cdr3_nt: TGTGCCAGCTCACCTCTTGCCAAACGGGACTCCGGAAACACCATATATTTT
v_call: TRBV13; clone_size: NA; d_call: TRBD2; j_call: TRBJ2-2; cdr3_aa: CASSPNWLAGGPTGELFF; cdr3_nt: TGTGCCAGCAGCCCAAATTGGCTAGCGGGAGGCCCCACCGGGGAGCTGTTTTTT
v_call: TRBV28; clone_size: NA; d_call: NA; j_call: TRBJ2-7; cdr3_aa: CAIGGTPYEQYF; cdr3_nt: TGTGCCATCGGGGGGACACCCTACGAGCAGTACTTC
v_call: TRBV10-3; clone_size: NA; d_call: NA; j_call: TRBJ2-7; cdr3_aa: CAISAGAAFRYEQYF; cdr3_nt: TGTGCCATCAGTGCGGGGGCGGCTTTCAGATACGAGCAGTACTTC
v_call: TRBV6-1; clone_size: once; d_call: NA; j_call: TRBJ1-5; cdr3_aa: CASRGPGQPQHF; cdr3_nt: TGTGCCAGCAGGGGCCCTGGGCAGCCCCAGCATTTT
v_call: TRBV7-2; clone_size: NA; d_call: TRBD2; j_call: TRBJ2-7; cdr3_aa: CASSAGTSESSYEQYF; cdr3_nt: TGCGCCAGCAGCGCGGGGACTAGCGAGAGCTCCTACGAGCAGTACTTC
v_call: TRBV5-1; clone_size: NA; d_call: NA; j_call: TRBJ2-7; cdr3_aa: CASSLEGGQLFYEQYF; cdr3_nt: TGCGCCAGCAGCTTGGAAGGAGGACAACTCTTCTACGAGCAGTACTTC
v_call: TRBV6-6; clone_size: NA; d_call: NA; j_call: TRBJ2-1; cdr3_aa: CATLPTGVGNEQFF; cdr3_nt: TGTGCCACCCTACCGACAGGTGTCGGCAATGAGCAGTTCTTC
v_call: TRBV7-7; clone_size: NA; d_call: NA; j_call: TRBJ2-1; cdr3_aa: CASSLSDTSYNEQFF; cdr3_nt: TGTGCTAGCAGCTTAAGTGACACATCCTACAATGAGCAGTTCTTC